A single sample is the source of the 2 T cell receptor beta chains below, sequenced in a study of blood T cells in healthy people across ages. Primers used in a second PCR of about 6 to 11 cycles were a sample-barcoded 5' primer and a J-beta primer mix. TCRdb called the 5' RACE reads again in MiXCR, with one record for every CDR3 protein. The table records roughly 500,000 distinct CDR3 sequences, roughly 28% of them present only once. The specimen sequenced was blood. The source is a woman in her seventies in good health.

The chain joins TRBV7-2 to TRBJ2-7; a possible D gene is TRBD2 (7 bases). Germline CDR1 is SGHTA and CDR2 is FQGNSA. The length of the CDR3 is 15 residues. The V end was cut by 1 base, the J end by 1 base, with 11 bases between. CDR3 region: CASSLEGGPSYEQYF. Written as DNA, the CDR3 is TGTGCCAGCAGCTTAGAGGGGGGGCCGTCCTACGAGCAGTACTTC.

The chain couples TRBV7-9 to TRBJ2-4, with 7 bases identical to TRBD1. The junction had 10 bases not matched to a gene; V was cut back by 4 bases and J by 4 bases. Germline V gene data show CDR1 as SEHNR and CDR2 as FQNEAQ (reference sequence). This CDR3 has 16 residues. The CDR3 DNA is TGTGCCAGCAGCTCGTCAAACCCGGGACAGAAAAACATTCAGTACTTC. Amino acid sequence: CASSSSNPGQKNIQYF.